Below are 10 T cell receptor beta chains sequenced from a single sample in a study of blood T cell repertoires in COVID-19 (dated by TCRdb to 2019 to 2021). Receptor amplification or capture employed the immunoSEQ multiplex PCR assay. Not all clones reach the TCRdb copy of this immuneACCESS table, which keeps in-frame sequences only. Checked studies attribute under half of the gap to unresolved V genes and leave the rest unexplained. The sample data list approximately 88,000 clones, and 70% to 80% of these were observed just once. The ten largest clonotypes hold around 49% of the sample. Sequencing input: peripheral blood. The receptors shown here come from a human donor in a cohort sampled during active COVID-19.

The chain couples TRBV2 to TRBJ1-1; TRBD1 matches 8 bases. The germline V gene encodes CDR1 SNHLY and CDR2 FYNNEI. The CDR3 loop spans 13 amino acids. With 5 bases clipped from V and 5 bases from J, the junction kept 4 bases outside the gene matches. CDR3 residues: CASSQGAGTEAFF. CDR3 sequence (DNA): TGTGCCAGCAGTCAGGGGGCCGGGACTGAAGCTTTCTTT.

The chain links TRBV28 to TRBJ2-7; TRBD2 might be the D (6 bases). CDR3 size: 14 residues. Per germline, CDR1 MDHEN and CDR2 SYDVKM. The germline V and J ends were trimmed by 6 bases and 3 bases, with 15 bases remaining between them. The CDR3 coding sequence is TGTGCCAGCAGGTCCCTTGGGGGGAACTACGAGCAGTACTTC. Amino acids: CASRSLGGNYEQYF.

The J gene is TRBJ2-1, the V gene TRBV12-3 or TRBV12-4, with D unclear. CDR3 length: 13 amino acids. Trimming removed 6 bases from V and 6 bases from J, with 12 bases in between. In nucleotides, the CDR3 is TGTGCCAGCAGCCGAACTCAAGCCAATGAGCAGTTCTTC. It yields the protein CASSRTQANEQFF.

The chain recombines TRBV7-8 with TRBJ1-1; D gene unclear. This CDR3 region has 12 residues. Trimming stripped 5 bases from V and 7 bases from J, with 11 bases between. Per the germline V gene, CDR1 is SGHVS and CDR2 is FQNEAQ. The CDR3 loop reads CASSHGPGEAFF. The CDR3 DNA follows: TGTGCCAGCAGCCACGGTCCCGGTGAAGCTTTCTTT. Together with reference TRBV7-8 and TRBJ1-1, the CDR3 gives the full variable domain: GAGVSQSPRYKVAKRGQDVALRCDPISGHVSLFWYQQALGQGPEFLTYFQNEAQLDKSGLPSDRFFAERPEGSVSTLKIQRTQQEDSAVYLCASSHGPGEAFFGQGTRLTVV.

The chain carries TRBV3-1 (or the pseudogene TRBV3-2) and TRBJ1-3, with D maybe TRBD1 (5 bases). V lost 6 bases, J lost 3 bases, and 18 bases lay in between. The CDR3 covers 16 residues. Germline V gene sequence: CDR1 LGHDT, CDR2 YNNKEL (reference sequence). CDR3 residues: CASSQMIRGDGNTIYF. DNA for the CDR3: TGTGCCAGCAGTCAAATGATCCGGGGGGATGGAAACACCATATATTTT.

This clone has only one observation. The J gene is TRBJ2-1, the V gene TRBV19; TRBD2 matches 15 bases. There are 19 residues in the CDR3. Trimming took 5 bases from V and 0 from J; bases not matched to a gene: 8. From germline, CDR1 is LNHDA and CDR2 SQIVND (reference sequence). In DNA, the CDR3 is TGTGCCAGTAGTGTAAGGGGACTAGCGGGAGGATTCTCCTACAATGAGCAGTTCTTC. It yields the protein CASSVRGLAGGFSYNEQFF.

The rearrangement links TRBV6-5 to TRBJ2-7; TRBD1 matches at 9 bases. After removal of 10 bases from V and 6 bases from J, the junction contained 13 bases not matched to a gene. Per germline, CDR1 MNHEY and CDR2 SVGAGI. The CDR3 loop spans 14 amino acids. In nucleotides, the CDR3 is TGTGCCACCCTTTGGAAGGACAGGGGTTGCGAGCAGTACTTC. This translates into CATLWKDRGCEQYF.

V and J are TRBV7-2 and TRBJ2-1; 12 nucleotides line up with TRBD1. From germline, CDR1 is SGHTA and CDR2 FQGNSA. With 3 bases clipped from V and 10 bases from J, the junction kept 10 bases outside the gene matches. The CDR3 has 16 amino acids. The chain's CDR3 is CASSFQGQGALKEQFF. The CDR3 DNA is TGTGCCAGCAGCTTCCAGGGACAGGGGGCGCTTAAAGAGCAGTTCTTC.

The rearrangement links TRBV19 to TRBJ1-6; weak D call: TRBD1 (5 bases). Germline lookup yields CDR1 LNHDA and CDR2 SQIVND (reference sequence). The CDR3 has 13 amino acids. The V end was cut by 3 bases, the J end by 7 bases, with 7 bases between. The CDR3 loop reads CASSIRQNSPLHF. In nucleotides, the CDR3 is TGTGCCAGTAGTATCCGACAGAATTCACCCCTCCACTTT.

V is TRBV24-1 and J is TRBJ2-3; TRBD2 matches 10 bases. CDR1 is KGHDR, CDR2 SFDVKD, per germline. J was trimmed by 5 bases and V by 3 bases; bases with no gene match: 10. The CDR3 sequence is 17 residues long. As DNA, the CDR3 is TGTGCCACCAGTGATAAAGGGGCTAGCGGGGGAAAAGATACGCAGTATTTT. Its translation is CATSDKGASGGKDTQYF.